This T cell receptor (beta chain) was observed in a study of T cell responses to AZD1222 COVID-19 vaccine. Broader study findings: Clonal diversity was possibly underestimated, and the donors were mostly white British, with more females. Increases in Spike-specific TCR breadth and depth were seen after two AZD1222 doses. Only six AZD1222 recipients tested seropositive at baseline.

Of note for this clone: Its antigen is unknown.

Assay: immunoSEQ multiplex PCR; the TCRdb copy retains only in-frame clones and omits some. The sample includes 150,000 to 200,000 clones, just over 90% of them seen just once. The CDR3 runs 19 residues. Trimming stripped 1 base from V and 1 base from J, with 22 bases between. Germline V lookup: CDR1 SGHDN, CDR2 FVKESK. The origin of this receptor is an adult in good health. Specimen: peripheral blood, collected on day 0 of AZD1222 vaccination. The chain links TRBV14 to TRBJ1-1, with D possibly being TRBD1 (5 bases). CDR3 DNA sequence: TGTGCCAGCAGCCAAGTCAGTGGGGCAGGAATCGGGAGGAACACTGAAGCTTTCTTT. Its protein is CASSQVSGAGIGRNTEAFF.